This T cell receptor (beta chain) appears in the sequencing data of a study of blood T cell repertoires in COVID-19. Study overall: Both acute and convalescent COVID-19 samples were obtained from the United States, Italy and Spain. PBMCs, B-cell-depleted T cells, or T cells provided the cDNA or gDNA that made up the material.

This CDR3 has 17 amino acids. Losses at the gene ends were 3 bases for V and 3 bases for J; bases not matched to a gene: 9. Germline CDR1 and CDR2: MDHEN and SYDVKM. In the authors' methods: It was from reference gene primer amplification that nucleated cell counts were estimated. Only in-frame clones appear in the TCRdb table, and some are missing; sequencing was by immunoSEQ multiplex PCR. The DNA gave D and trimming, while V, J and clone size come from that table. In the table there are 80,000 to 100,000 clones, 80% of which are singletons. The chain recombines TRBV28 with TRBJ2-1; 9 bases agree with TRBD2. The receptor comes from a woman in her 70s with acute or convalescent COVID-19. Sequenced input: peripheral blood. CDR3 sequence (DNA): TGTGCCAGCAGTTTTCAATCCGGGACTAGCAGCTACAATGAGCAGTTCTTC. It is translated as CASSFQSGTSSYNEQFF.